This note documents a single T cell receptor (beta chain) sequence. What antigen it recognizes has not been identified. No base-level quality is on record; no much larger clone is a single base apart. The collaborating institutions used their own protocols to collect whole blood in K2EDTA tubes. For TCRbeta analysis, collaborators shipped samples as frozen whole blood, isolated PBMCs, or DNA extracted from either of those sample types. The source of the sample is a study of blood T cell repertoires in COVID-19 (TCRdb year 2020). Broadly, across the study: The collaborator samples originated in the United States, Italy and Spain and spanned the acute and convalescent phases of COVID-19. Subjects who had been exposed to COVID-19, were actively infected with it, or had recovered from it provided the deeply sampled blood TCRbeta repertoires that made up the dataset. Where HLA class I and class II types were available, the types were taken from metadata supplied by the sample provider, not from assay-based typing. The repertoires were made available in a free public database intended to serve as a resource for research on the immune response to SARS-CoV-2. Samples were obtained from the ongoing ImmuneRACE study (first 160 participants) and from about 1,300 subjects provided by 6 global collaborators. Nearly every sample came with metadata listing a de-identified subject ID, COVID-19 status, age in years and sex. The prospective study material was composed of cDNA or gDNA derived from T cells, B-cell-depleted T cells, or PBMCs.

Reading the germline V gene gives CDR1 MDHEN and CDR2 SYDVKM. Including cysteine and phenylalanine, the CDR3 has 13 amino acids. Of all the DNA, just the CDR3 is kept, 39 bases in frame from base 1. V is shortened by 7 bases, J by 4 bases, and the region joining them spans 13 bases. The immunoSEQ Assay, a bias-controlled multiplex PCR, was used to amplify TCRbeta CDR3 regions from genomic DNA. The authors processed their data as follows. Nucleated cell counts per sample were estimated from amplification of reference gene primers within the assay. To quantify the absolute abundance of each unique TCRbeta CDR3 rearrangement, sequence reads were collapsed and filtered. Productive Simpson clonality was computed per sample as the square root of Simpson's diversity index over productive rearrangements. TCRdb retrieved this table from immuneACCESS and kept in-frame rearrangements only. Not all clones are present; in checked studies, unresolved V genes account for under half, and no reason is known for the remainder. V and J calls and clone size come straight from that table; D and trimming were deduced from the DNA. The sample records some 280,000 clones, around 81% of which are singletons. Of the sample, around 4.2% falls within the top ten clones.

General findings and caveats noted by the study authors: How much clinical and demographic metadata was included differed by source and by participant, and the metadata was provided uncurated.

Here the chain combines TRBV28 and TRBJ1-2; tentative D gene TRBD1, with 5 bases matching. The specimen was peripheral blood. The TCR originated in a woman aged 45-59 years with active or convalescent COVID-19. The DNA sequence reads TGTGCCAGCACCCGGTCAGGGTTCTATGGCTACACCTTC. The resulting protein is CASTRSGFYGYTF.